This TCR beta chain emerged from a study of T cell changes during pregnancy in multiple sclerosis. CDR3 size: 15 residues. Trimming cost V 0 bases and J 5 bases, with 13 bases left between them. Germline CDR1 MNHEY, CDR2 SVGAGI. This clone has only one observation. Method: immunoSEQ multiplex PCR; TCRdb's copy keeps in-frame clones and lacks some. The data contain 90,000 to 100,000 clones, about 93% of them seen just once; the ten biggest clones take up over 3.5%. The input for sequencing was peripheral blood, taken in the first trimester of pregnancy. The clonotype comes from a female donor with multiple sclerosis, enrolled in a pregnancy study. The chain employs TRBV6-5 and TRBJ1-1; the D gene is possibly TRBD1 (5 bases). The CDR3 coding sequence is TGTGCCAGCAGTTACTCGACAGTTGGGGGGACTGAAGCTTTCTTT. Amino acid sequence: CASSYSTVGGTEAFF.